The 27 T cell receptor beta chains in this list originate from one sample, sequenced in a study of T cell responses to AZD1222 COVID-19 vaccine. The table came from immunoSEQ multiplex PCR; TCRdb's copy has only in-frame clones and leaves some out. This repertoire shows approximately 100,000 clones, about 86% found once; its top ten account for 1.4%. The sequences come from peripheral blood, collected on day 0 of AZD1222 vaccination. Every receptor here comes from an adult in good health.

This chain links TRBV27 with TRBJ1-1; the match to TRBD1 covers 8 bases. Trimming at V came to 2 bases and at J to 5 bases, leaving 4 bases not matched to a gene. The V gene's germline CDR1 is MNHEY and CDR2 SMNVEV (reference sequence). The CDR3 runs 14 residues. Written as DNA, the CDR3 is TGTGCCAGCAGTTTAAACAGGGGGTTTACTGAAGCTTTCTTT. Protein product: CASSLNRGFTEAFF.

V usage is TRBV29-1 and J usage is TRBJ2-1; TRBD1 aligns across 7 bases. The CDR3 contains 15 residues. CDR1 is SQVTM, CDR2 ANQGSEA, per germline. Unmatched junction bases numbered 17, after V lost 2 bases and J lost 13 bases. The CDR3: CSVESRGGRGRGQFF. The CDR3 DNA reads as TGCAGCGTTGAATCCAGAGGGGGCCGGGGCCGTGGACAGTTCTTC.

The rearrangement links TRBV27 to TRBJ2-1, with D perhaps TRBD2 (6 bases). The CDR3 consists of 14 residues. Trimming pared 4 bases from V and 10 bases from J, leaving 17 bases between. Germline V gene sequence: CDR1 MNHEY, CDR2 SMNVEV (reference sequence). DNA of the CDR3: TGTGCCAGCAGTTCCTCTTACAGCGGACTAGAGCAGTTCTTC. Translating it yields CASSSSYSGLEQFF.

The chain recombines TRBV27 with TRBJ1-1; 10 bases align to TRBD1. The CDR3 runs to 14 residues. V gave up 6 bases and J gave up 4 bases; unmatched junction bases: 5. CDR1 and CDR2 (germline): MNHEY, SMNVEV (reference sequence). For the CDR3, the DNA is TGTGCCAGCAGGACAGGGGGCGGGTTCACTGAAGCTTTCTTT. As protein: CASRTGGGFTEAFF.

This clone was counted only a few times. The CDR3 DNA follows: TGTGCCAGCAGTTTCGCGGGAACGACCTACGAGCAGTACTTC. Protein product: CASSFAGTTYEQYF. The V gene is TRBV28, the J gene TRBJ2-7; TRBD2 might be the D (6 bases). The CDR3 is 14 amino acids. From germline, CDR1 is MDHEN and CDR2 SYDVKM. Trimming took off 3 bases at V and 2 bases at J, with 11 bases between the two ends.

The rearrangement uses TRBV7-9 and TRBJ2-5; D is ambiguous. Trimming removed 2 bases from V and 4 bases from J, with 14 bases in between. Germline CDR1 and CDR2: SEHNR and FQNEAQ (reference sequence). This CDR3 spans 15 amino acids. CDR3 protein: CASSLSRPPRETQYF. The CDR3 DNA reads as TGTGCCAGCAGCTTATCGCGGCCCCCCCGAGAGACCCAGTACTTC.

The genes are TRBV12-3 or TRBV12-4 and TRBJ1-2; tentative D call: TRBD1 (5 bases). The V end lost 3 bases, the J end lost 8 bases, and 13 bases lay between the germline ends. The CDR3 extends over 13 amino acids. CDR3 protein: CASSFYQGSGYTF. The CDR3 region has the DNA TGTGCCAGCAGTTTTTATCAGGGAAGCGGCTACACCTTC.

In the case of this clone: The identical CDR3 is also encoded by other nucleotide sequences in the sample. The V call is TRBV19, the J call TRBJ1-5, with 7 bases that match TRBD1. This CDR3 is 14 amino acids long. V shed 4 bases, J shed 1 base, and the junction held 1 base outside the gene matches. Germline V gene lookup returns CDR1 LNHDA and CDR2 SQIVND (reference sequence). The CDR3 coding sequence is TGTGCCAGTAGTACGACAGGGAGCAATCAGCCCCAGCATTTT. It yields the protein CASSTTGSNQPQHF.

The CDR3 protein is CASSLAGYGYTF. For the CDR3, the DNA is TGTGCCAGCAGTTTGGCAGGGTACGGCTACACCTTC. The chain has TRBV12-3 or TRBV12-4 and TRBJ1-2; tentatively, D is TRBD1 (5 bases). The length of the CDR3 is 12 residues. V lost 3 bases and J 8 bases, leaving 10 bases between the germline ends.

J is TRBJ2-5 and V is TRBV5-1, with 13 bases fitting TRBD2. The CDR3 extends over 18 amino acids. V was pared by 0 bases and J by 4 bases, with 9 bases of the junction left unmatched. Germline loops: CDR1 SGHRS, CDR2 YFSETQ. In DNA, the CDR3 is TGCGCCAGCAGCTTGGTCTCCCCACGGACTAGCGGGAGAGAGACCCAGTACTTC. Its translation is CASSLVSPRTSGRETQYF.

The chain combines TRBV11-3 with TRBJ2-2; D is unclear. In germline, CDR1 is SGHNT, CDR2 YENEEA. The CDR3 has 12 residues. The V end lost 7 bases, the J end lost 4 bases, and 7 bases lay between the germline ends. CDR3 DNA sequence: TGTGCCAGCACCTACGGCACCGGGGAGCTGTTTTTT. This sequence encodes CASTYGTGELFF.

The chain employs TRBV7-2 and TRBJ1-2, with a possible D match to TRBD1 (6 bases). Germline V gives CDR1 SGHTA, CDR2 FQGNSA. This CDR3 is built from 14 residues. Between the trimmed V and J ends, which lost 2 bases and 4 bases, there was a span of 11 bases. CDR3 in DNA: TGTGCCAGCAGCTTACTCGGGGGGCTCTATGGCTACACCTTC. Translated: CASSLLGGLYGYTF.

This clone was found once. The chain is built from TRBV4-2 and TRBJ2-5, with 8 nucleotides matching TRBD1. The V segment lost 0 bases and the J segment 0 bases; nucleotides outside the gene matches: 3. This CDR3 has 16 amino acids. CDR1 and CDR2 (germline): LGHNA, YNFKEQ. CDR3 amino acids: CASSQDRDRYQETQYF. The CDR3 DNA is TGTGCCAGCAGCCAAGATCGGGACAGGTACCAAGAGACCCAGTACTTC.

V is TRBV4-3 and J is TRBJ2-7, with D uncertain. Looked up from germline, CDR1 is LGHNA and CDR2 is YSLEER. V was cut by 4 bases and J by 0 bases, with 13 bases left in between. CDR3 length: 15 amino acids. The CDR3 DNA follows: TGCGCCAGCAGCCCCAAGGGCGCGCGCTCCTACGAGCAGTACTTC. Translated: CASSPKGARSYEQYF.

In its sample, this clone was seen a few times. The genes are TRBV6-5 and TRBJ2-7; 11 bases are a match to TRBD1. Trimming at V came to 2 bases and at J to 3 bases, leaving 3 bases not matched to a gene. Germline V lookup: CDR1 MNHEY, CDR2 SVGAGI. This CDR3 is built from 15 residues. The CDR3 sequence is CASSYRGQGGYEQYF. CDR3 DNA: TGTGCCAGCAGTTACAGGGGACAGGGGGGCTACGAGCAGTACTTC.

The genes are TRBV1 and TRBJ1-5; TRBD1, the D gene given by the table, was not confirmed from the DNA. TRBV1 constitutes a pseudogene. The CDR3 extends over 17 amino acids. This CDR3 is CTSSQDAPDRINQPQHF. The CDR3 bases are TGCACCAGCAGCCAAGATGCCCCGGACAGAATTAATCAGCCCCAGCATTTT.

This clone was seen a handful of times. The J gene is TRBJ1-2, the V gene TRBV5-4, with unresolved D. V lost 1 base, J lost 5 bases, and 9 bases lay in between. CDR1 is SGHNT, CDR2 YYREEE, per germline (reference sequence). The CDR3 runs to 13 residues. CDR3 DNA sequence: TGTGCCAGCAGCTTGACAGCGGGATATGGCTACACCTTC. This translates into CASSLTAGYGYTF.

This chain uses TRBV21-1 with TRBJ1-2. TRBV21-1 is noted as a pseudogene. This CDR3 comprises 17 residues. This chain's CDR3 is CASSKARQDQSNYGYTF. The DNA for the CDR3 is TGTGCCAGCAGCAAAGCGCGGCAGGACCAATCCAACTATGGCTACACCTTC.

V usage is TRBV11-2 and J usage is TRBJ1-1; D is perhaps TRBD1 (5 bases). CDR3 length equals 12 residues. Germline V gene lookup returns CDR1 SGHAT and CDR2 FQNNGV. Trimming removed 5 bases at V and 7 bases at J, with 11 bases between. CDR3: CASSAGGVEAFF. The CDR3 nucleotides are TGTGCCAGCAGCGCGGGGGGGGTTGAAGCTTTCTTT.

J is TRBJ1-1 and V is TRBV29-1, with a tentative D call TRBD1 (6 bases). CDR3 length: 16 residues. V lost 3 bases and J lost 4, with 21 bases in between. CDR1 is SQVTM, CDR2 ANQGSEA, per germline. CDR3 nucleotides: TGCAGCGTTGAGGCCCTCAGGGGCGTGGGGCTCACTGAAGCTTTCTTT. This codes for CSVEALRGVGLTEAFF.

This clone was found once. The rearrangement uses TRBV2 and TRBJ2-2; D not certain. Deletions cut 3 bases from V and 3 bases from J, with 2 bases between. The germline gives CDR1 SNHLY, CDR2 FYNNEI. The CDR3 totals 12 residues. CDR3 DNA: TGTGCCAGCAGTGAGGACACCGGGGAGCTGTTTTTT. Translating it yields CASSEDTGELFF.

Turning to this clone: Its ends do not fully match the called genes, so a read error is possible. The chain carries TRBV6-1 and TRBJ2-2; D not resolved. The CDR3 sequence is 14 residues long. From germline, CDR1 is MNHNS and CDR2 SASEGT. In DNA, the CDR3 is TGTGCCAGCAGCGAAGGGTCGGACACCGGGGAGCTGTTTTTT. Its translation is CASSEGSDTGELFF.

The genes are TRBV30 and TRBJ1-6, with 7 bases identical to TRBD1. V dropped 4 bases and J dropped 9; count of bases not matched to a gene: 3. The germline CDR1 and CDR2 sequences are GTSNPN and SVGIG (reference sequence). The CDR3 contains 12 residues. In DNA, the CDR3 is TGTGCCTGGAATGCAGGGGGTTCACCCCTCCACTTT. The encoded protein is CAWNAGGSPLHF. The variable domain in full, with the rest retrieved from reference TRBV30 and TRBJ1-6, is SQTIHQWPATLVQPVGSPLSLECTVEGTSNPNLYWYRQAAGRGLQLLFYSVGIGQISSEVPQNLSASRPQDRQFILSSKKLLLSDSGFYLCAWNAGGSPLHFGNGTRLTVT.

The V gene is TRBV2, the J gene TRBJ1-2, with 10 bases aligning to TRBD1. Germline CDR1 reads SNHLY; CDR2 reads FYNNEI. Germline trimming cut 6 bases from V and 2 bases from J; bases unmatched to any gene: 6. CDR3 length equals 15 residues. The CDR3 loop reads CASRRDRGNNYGYTF. CDR3 sequence (DNA): TGTGCCAGCAGACGGGACAGGGGCAACAACTATGGCTACACCTTC. The full variable domain, completed using reference TRBV2 and TRBJ1-2, is EPEVTQTPSHQVTQMGQEVILRCVPISNHLYFYWYRQILGQKVEFLVSFYNNEISEKSEIFDDQFSVERPDGSNFTLKIRSTKLEDSAMYFCASRRDRGNNYGYTFGSGTRLTVV.

The chain carries TRBV19 and TRBJ1-2, with 8 nucleotides matching TRBD1. Germline V gene data show CDR1 as LNHDA and CDR2 as SQIVND (reference sequence). Trimming at V came to 10 bases and at J to 5 bases, leaving 9 bases not matched to a gene. CDR3 size: 13 residues. The CDR3 DNA sequence: TGTGCCACCCTCGCGGGACAGGCTTATGGCTACACCTTC. Translated, it gives CATLAGQAYGYTF.

V and J are TRBV6-5 and TRBJ1-1; D unclear. The V gene's germline CDR1 is MNHEY and CDR2 SVGAGI. The CDR3 is 15 amino acids. V lost 5 bases to trimming and J lost 5 bases, with 18 bases between them. As DNA, the CDR3 is TGTGCCAGCAGTCCCCGCGGGGAAATGGGGACTGAAGCTTTCTTT. Protein product: CASSPRGEMGTEAFF.

This sequence joins TRBV5-1 and TRBJ1-1; 8 bases map to TRBD1. The CDR3 covers 15 residues. Germline trimming cut 5 bases from V and 4 bases from J; bases unmatched to any gene: 10. Per germline, CDR1 SGHRS and CDR2 YFSETQ. In DNA form, the CDR3 reads TGCGCCAGCAGGCCAGGGGGCGACAGGGGCACTGAAGCTTTCTTT. Protein: CASRPGGDRGTEAFF.